The 19 T cell receptor beta chains presented below share a single source sample, sequenced in a study of regulatory T cells in long-lasting Graves disease. Time point noted: newly diagnosed GD, antithyroid drugs for less than 3 months. After RNA was extracted from PBMCs, the TCR library was made from it. Investigators prepared the TCR beta libraries by applying iRepertoire HTBI primers and Arm-PCR of CDR3 regions. TCRdb reanalysed the multiplex PCR reads using MiXCR and keeps one entry per CDR3 protein. Of around 400,000 distinct CDR3 sequences in the sample, about 15% are singletons; the top ten hold over 7%. The sample was also reused in another study, on T cells in Graves' hyperthyroidism and ophthalmopathy.

The sample was peripheral blood mononuclear cells (PBMCs), taken at new diagnosis, from a patient treated with antithyroid drugs. Receptors were obtained from a woman aged 40 to 50 with Graves disease.

In this sample, this clonotype turned up a few times. The chain joins TRBV4-3 to TRBJ2-7, with D possibly being TRBD2 (5 bases). The CDR3 length is 16 residues. CDR1 is LGHNA, CDR2 YSLEER, per germline. V was shortened by 0 bases and J by 4 bases, with 16 bases between the two germline ends. CDR3 residues: CASSQESSLAGYEQYF. CDR3 DNA sequence: TGCGCCAGCAGCCAAGAGAGTAGTCTAGCTGGATACGAGCAGTACTTC.

This clonotype was observed a few times. The V gene is TRBV2, the J gene TRBJ2-6, with no clear D. Germline-derived CDR1 and CDR2 are SNHLY and FYNNEI. V lost 10 bases to trimming and J lost 0 bases, with 16 bases between them. This CDR3 comprises 16 residues. The CDR3 loop is CAIFRNSASGANVLTF. Here the CDR3 DNA reads TGTGCCATCTTCAGGAACAGTGCCTCTGGGGCCAACGTCCTGACTTTC. The whole variable domain, filled in from reference TRBV2 and TRBJ2-6, reads EPEVTQTPSHQVTQMGQEVILRCVPISNHLYFYWYRQILGQKVEFLVSFYNNEISEKSEIFDDQFSVERPDGSNFTLKIRSTKLEDSAMYFCAIFRNSASGANVLTFGAGSRLTVL.

CDR3 sequence reads: CASSAGLAGVHETQYF. CDR3 bases: TGCGCCAGCAGCGCCGGACTAGCGGGAGTACACGAGACCCAGTACTTC. This rearrangement joins TRBV5-1 to TRBJ2-5, with 13 bases that match TRBD2. Looked up from germline, CDR1 is SGHRS and CDR2 is YFSETQ. Trimming at V came to 4 bases and at J to 5 bases, leaving 8 bases not matched to a gene. The CDR3 consists of 16 residues.

The V and J genes are TRBV7-2 and TRBJ2-1; D may be TRBD2 (5 bases). V shed 1 base and J shed 1 base, with 23 bases lying between them. The CDR3 spans 20 residues. Germline CDR1 and CDR2: SGHTA and FQGNSA. CDR3 DNA: TGTGCCAGCAGCTTAGGAAGGATGGGCCGGCAAGGGAGATCCTACAATGAGCAGTTCTTC. This gives the protein CASSLGRMGRQGRSYNEQFF.

This clonotype came up a few times. The rearrangement links TRBV6-1 to TRBJ1-2; D might be TRBD1 (6 bases). Germline assignment: CDR1 MNHNS and CDR2 SASEGT. Between the trimmed V and J ends, which lost 5 bases and 4 bases, there was a span of 17 bases. This CDR3 is 15 amino acids long. Here the CDR3 reads CASSPGGGGSYGYTF. The CDR3, as DNA: TGTGCCAGCAGTCCCGGTGGAGGGGGTAGCTATGGCTACACCTTC.

This clonotype has ten or more counts. The chain uses TRBV19 and TRBJ1-1; TRBD1 aligns across 8 bases. This CDR3 region has 13 residues. From germline, CDR1 is LNHDA and CDR2 SQIVND (reference sequence). The V and J ends lost 4 bases and 3 bases, in that order; junction bases with no gene match: 1. CDR3 in DNA: TGTGCCAGTAGTAAGGACAGGGACACTGAAGCTTTCTTT. Its protein is CASSKDRDTEAFF.

This clonotype has at least ten counts. The chain is built from TRBV28 and TRBJ2-7, with TRBD1 matching 9 bases. CDR3 length: 15 residues. Losses at the gene ends were 6 bases for V and 4 bases for J; bases not matched to a gene: 10. Germline CDR1 and CDR2: MDHEN and SYDVKM. The CDR3 DNA reads TGTGCCAGCAGCTCTACCGGGACAGGGTATTACGAGCAGTACTTC. Amino acids: CASSSTGTGYYEQYF.

The genes are TRBV10-3 and TRBJ2-2, with D possibly being TRBD1 or TRBD2 (5 bases each). V lost 6 bases and J 6 bases, leaving 20 bases between the germline ends. CDR1 is ENHRY and CDR2 is SYGVKD in the germline V gene. The CDR3 consists of 16 residues. In DNA, the CDR3 is TGTGCCATCAGCAAAGAGTGGGGGTGGTCCGCCGGGGAGCTGTTTTTT. Protein: CAISKEWGWSAGELFF.

This clonotype was seen repeatedly, ten times or more. The chain is built from TRBV11-2 and TRBJ1-3; 9 positions agree with TRBD1. After removal of 8 bases from V and 4 bases from J, the junction contained 3 bases not matched to a gene. From germline, CDR1 is SGHAT and CDR2 FQNNGV. The CDR3 sequence is 13 residues long. CDR3 bases: TGTGCCAGCTACAGGGGGCACGGAAACACCATATATTTT. Protein: CASYRGHGNTIYF.

A few counts support this clonotype. The genes are TRBV27 and TRBJ2-7; the D gene could be TRBD1 or TRBD2 (5 bases each). The germline gives CDR1 MNHEY, CDR2 SMNVEV (reference sequence). Between the trimmed V and J ends, which lost 4 bases and 6 bases, there was a span of 13 bases. The CDR3 runs to 13 residues. CDR3 region: CASSSFEGFEQYF. The CDR3 DNA is TGTGCCAGCAGTTCTTTTGAGGGGTTCGAGCAGTACTTC.

This clonotype was detected ten times or more. J is TRBJ2-3 and V is TRBV11-1; D gene uncertain. The V gene lost 3 bases and the J gene lost 3 bases, with 7 bases spanning the gap. The CDR3 consists of 13 residues. In germline, CDR1 is SGHAT, CDR2 FQDESV (reference sequence). The chain's CDR3 is CASSFASTDTQYF. The CDR3 bases are TGTGCCAGCAGCTTCGCCTCGACAGATACGCAGTATTTT.

Concerning this clonotype itself: The junction and the germline gene differ at one end; a read error may be behind it. The chain has TRBV20-1 and TRBJ2-1; TRBD2 agrees at 10 bases. The CDR3 extends over 16 amino acids. CDR1 and CDR2 from the germline V gene are DFQATT and SNEGSKA (reference sequence). CDR3 bases: TGCAGTGCTAGAGATATAGCGGGAGGCGCCTACGATGAGCAGTTCTTC. Its translation is CSARDIAGGAYDEQFF.

This clonotype has ten or more counts. The chain has TRBV5-6 and TRBJ2-3; TRBD2 matches 9 bases. The CDR3 covers 16 residues. Germline loops: CDR1 SGHDT, CDR2 YYEEEE. Trimming took 0 bases from V and 5 from J; bases not matched to a gene: 7. The CDR3 sequence is CASSLGISGSGDTQYF. Written as DNA, the CDR3 is TGTGCCAGCAGCTTGGGTATTAGCGGGAGTGGAGATACGCAGTATTTT.

This clonotype was seen at least ten times. This chain links TRBV28 with TRBJ2-1; the match to TRBD2 covers 10 bases. Per germline, CDR1 MDHEN and CDR2 SYDVKM. V shed 10 bases and J 3 bases; nucleotides not matched to a gene: 9. This CDR3 has 15 amino acids. The CDR3 protein is CATHSLAGVYNEQFF. The CDR3 region has the DNA TGTGCCACCCACTCCCTAGCGGGAGTCTACAATGAGCAGTTCTTC.

This clonotype was detected a few times. This chain connects TRBV20-1 to TRBJ1-1; D perhaps matches TRBD1 (5 bases). The V end was cut by 6 bases, the J end by 6 bases, with 17 bases between. Germline assignment: CDR1 DFQATT and CDR2 SNEGSKA (reference sequence). The CDR3 contains 13 residues. This CDR3 is CSARPGSGSEAFF. DNA for the CDR3: TGCAGTGCCCGTCCGGGTTCAGGGTCTGAAGCTTTCTTT.

This clonotype came up a few times. The J gene is TRBJ1-3, the V gene TRBV7-2, with D possibly matching TRBD1 (6 bases). V was pared by 2 bases and J by 4 bases, with 15 bases between. Germline V gene data show CDR1 as SGHTA and CDR2 as FQGNSA. The CDR3 has 16 amino acids. CDR3 amino acids: CASSLNGGFSGNTIYF. CDR3 bases: TGTGCCAGCAGCTTAAATGGGGGCTTTTCGGGAAACACCATATATTTT.

This clonotype showed up just a few times. The CDR3 nucleotides are TGTGCCAGCAGTTTCAGCTGGGAGCCCTCTGGAAACACCATATATTTT. The encoded protein is CASSFSWEPSGNTIYF. The genes are TRBV6-2 or TRBV6-3 and TRBJ1-3; D not certain. Germline loops: CDR1 MNHEY, CDR2 SVGEGT. CDR3 length equals 16 residues. V dropped 4 bases and J dropped 0 bases, with 13 bases sitting between them.

Many counts were recorded for this clonotype. The chain is built from TRBV28 and TRBJ1-1, with D tentatively TRBD1 (6 bases). Trimming cost V 4 bases and J 0 bases, with 12 bases left between them. The germline V gene has CDR1 MDHEN and CDR2 SYDVKM. The CDR3 loop spans 15 amino acids. The chain's CDR3 is CASSSQGGLNTEAFF. The CDR3 DNA sequence: TGTGCCAGCAGTTCCCAAGGGGGGTTGAACACTGAAGCTTTCTTT.

On this clonotype: A much larger clone lies a single base off, so this may be a read error. The chain joins TRBV6-2 or TRBV6-3 to TRBJ2-2, with D tentatively TRBD2 (5 bases). The germline V gene encodes CDR1 MNHEY and CDR2 SVGEGT. CDR3 length: 13 residues. CDR3 amino acids: CASSYRNTGELLF. The CDR3 DNA follows: TGTGCCAGCAGTTACAGAAACACCGGGGAGCTGCTTTTT.